The 16 T cell receptor beta chains below were found in one sample sequenced in a study of T cells in narcolepsy. Clones were sequenced by immunoSEQ multiplex PCR, and TCRdb holds only the in-frame ones, with some missing. This sample has about 33,000 clones, with roughly nine tenths found just once. Specimen: CD45RA- memory CD4+ T cells from PBMCs. The receptors were gathered from a human donor with narcolepsy.

The rearrangement uses TRBV4-3 and TRBJ2-5; D perhaps matches TRBD1 (6 bases). CDR1 LGHNA and CDR2 YSLEER come from the germline V gene. The germline V and J ends were trimmed by 1 base and 5 bases, with 14 bases remaining between them. This CDR3 region has 15 residues. The CDR3: CASSQAARGTETQYF. In DNA, the CDR3 is TGCGCCAGCAGCCAAGCGGCCAGGGGCACGGAGACCCAGTACTTC.

V and J are TRBV2 and TRBJ1-2; no definite D call. V lost 4 bases and J 4 bases, leaving 7 bases between the germline ends. CDR1 is SNHLY, CDR2 FYNNEI, per germline. The CDR3 is 12 amino acids. The CDR3 region is CASSATPYGYTF. The DNA for the CDR3 is TGTGCCAGCAGTGCAACTCCCTATGGCTACACCTTC.

V gene TRBV6-6 combines with J gene TRBJ2-1, with TRBD2 identical over 8 bases. Germline V lookup: CDR1 MNHNY, CDR2 SVGAGI (reference sequence). V shed 7 bases and J 3 bases; nucleotides not matched to a gene: 11. This CDR3 region has 16 residues. The chain's CDR3 is CASTKGAGDLYNEQFF. CDR3 nucleotides: TGTGCCAGCACCAAAGGAGCGGGAGATCTCTACAATGAGCAGTTCTTC.

The chain employs TRBV5-4 and TRBJ1-1; D uncertain. V lost 1 base, J lost 2 bases, and 9 bases lay in between. Germline CDR1 reads SGHNT; CDR2 reads YYREEE (reference sequence). The CDR3 has 14 residues. The CDR3 loop is CASSLNLGNTEAFF. The CDR3 region has the DNA TGTGCCAGCAGCTTGAATCTGGGAAACACTGAAGCTTTCTTT. The variable domain in full, with the rest retrieved from reference TRBV5-4 and TRBJ1-1, is ETGVTQSPTHLIKTRGQQVTLRCSSQSGHNTVSWYQQALGQGPQFIFQYYREEENGRGNFPPRFSGLQFPNYSSELNVNALELDDSALYLCASSLNLGNTEAFFGQGTRLTVV.

This chain uses TRBV7-8 with TRBJ1-1; D gene ambiguous. V was clipped by 4 bases and J by 3 bases, with 9 bases between them. This CDR3 is 13 amino acids long. Germline assignment: CDR1 SGHVS and CDR2 FQNEAQ. The CDR3: CASSYKRDTEAFF. Written as DNA, the CDR3 is TGTGCCAGCAGCTACAAAAGGGACACTGAAGCTTTCTTT. Using reference TRBV7-8 and TRBJ1-1 for the parts outside the CDR3, the full variable domain is GAGVSQSPRYKVAKRGQDVALRCDPISGHVSLFWYQQALGQGPEFLTYFQNEAQLDKSGLPSDRFFAERPEGSVSTLKIQRTQQEDSAVYLCASSYKRDTEAFFGQGTRLTVV.

The rearrangement joins TRBV6-1 to TRBJ2-1; TRBD1 or TRBD2 may be the D gene (6 bases each). Germline CDR1 reads MNHNS; CDR2 reads SASEGT. V gave up 7 bases and J gave up 0 bases, with 13 bases separating them. There are 15 residues in the CDR3. The CDR3, as DNA: TGTGCCAGCAAGGGGGGCAGCAACTCCTACAATGAGCAGTTCTTC. Residues: CASKGGSNSYNEQFF.

The chain is built from TRBV11-1 and TRBJ2-7; D remains ambiguous. Trimming took off 4 bases at V and 3 bases at J, with 10 bases between the two ends. Looked up from germline, CDR1 is SGHAT and CDR2 is FQDESV (reference sequence). The CDR3 contains 13 residues. DNA of the CDR3: TGTGCCAGCAGCTCCCCTCCCAGCTACGAGCAGTACTTC. Protein: CASSSPPSYEQYF.

This chain connects TRBV11-2 to TRBJ1-2; unclear D gene. Trimming cost V 0 bases and J 4 bases, with 12 bases left between them. The length of the CDR3 is 15 residues. Germline CDR1 and CDR2: SGHAT and FQNNGV. CDR3 sequence reads: CASSLDRVGTYGYTF. The CDR3 DNA reads TGTGCCAGCAGCTTAGACCGGGTTGGAACCTATGGCTACACCTTC.

The chain has TRBV29-1 and TRBJ1-1; D is unclear. V was shortened by 3 bases and J by 5 bases, with 10 bases between the two germline ends. The germline V gene encodes CDR1 SQVTM and CDR2 ANQGSEA. This CDR3 has 12 residues. CDR3 protein: CSVDWSRTEAFF. The CDR3 nucleotides are TGCAGCGTTGACTGGAGTCGAACTGAAGCTTTCTTT.

This clone was picked up one time. The chain links TRBV5-4 to TRBJ2-5, with D perhaps matching TRBD2 (5 bases). Deletions cut 1 base from V and 3 bases from J, with 10 bases between. The CDR3 covers 14 residues. The germline V gene has CDR1 SGHNT and CDR2 YYREEE (reference sequence). The CDR3 here is CASSLPGRKETQYF. The DNA of the CDR3 is TGTGCCAGCAGCTTGCCTGGGAGAAAAGAGACCCAGTACTTC.

This chain links TRBV6-5 with TRBJ2-1, with 8 bases lining up with TRBD2. Trimming removed 0 bases from V and 0 bases from J; junction bases left unmatched: 1. Germline values: CDR1 MNHEY, CDR2 SVGAGI. The CDR3 covers 16 residues. CDR3 DNA sequence: TGTGCCAGCAGTTACTCGCTAGCGGGCTCCTACAATGAGCAGTTCTTC. It encodes CASSYSLAGSYNEQFF.

This chain uses TRBV6-5 with TRBJ1-5; no clear D gene. Germline V CDR1 and CDR2: MNHEY, SVGAGI. V was pared by 5 bases and J by 7 bases, with 12 bases between. The CDR3 is 13 residues long. Written as DNA, the CDR3 is TGTGCCAGCAGTGAGGCGTTCGACCAGCCCCAGCATTTT. It is translated as CASSEAFDQPQHF.

This chain connects TRBV6-1 to TRBJ2-1; 8 bases line up with TRBD1. V shed 3 bases, J shed 5 bases, and the junction held 15 bases outside the gene matches. The CDR3 runs to 18 residues. In germline, CDR1 is MNHNS, CDR2 SASEGT. The CDR3 loop reads CASSDPRGYRGANNEQFF. DNA for the CDR3: TGTGCCAGCAGTGACCCAAGAGGGTACAGGGGGGCGAACAATGAGCAGTTCTTC.

This chain uses TRBV11-3 with TRBJ2-3; D uncertain. Trimming took 2 bases from V and 0 from J, leaving 0 bases between them. Germline CDR1 and CDR2: SGHNT and YENEEA. The length of the CDR3 is 12 residues. The CDR3 is CASSLSTDTQYF. DNA of the CDR3: TGTGCCAGCAGCTTAAGCACAGATACGCAGTATTTT.

The chain recombines TRBV5-6 with TRBJ2-7; 9 bases map to TRBD1. The CDR3 extends over 15 amino acids. J was trimmed by 6 bases and V by 1 base; bases with no gene match: 8. Germline-derived CDR1 and CDR2 are SGHDT and YYEEEE. Here the CDR3 reads CASSLRRDRVSEQYF. Written as DNA, the CDR3 is TGTGCCAGCAGCTTGAGGCGGGACAGGGTAAGCGAGCAGTACTTC.

V and J are TRBV2 and TRBJ2-7; D call uncertain. The CDR3 totals 15 residues. Trimming shortened V by 2 bases and J by 6 bases, and 17 bases separated the two germline ends. From germline, CDR1 is SNHLY and CDR2 FYNNEI. DNA for the CDR3: TGTGCCAGCAGTGAATCGCAGACCCCCTGGGGCGAGCAGTACTTC. It translates to CASSESQTPWGEQYF.